This T cell receptor beta chain came from a study of Ad26.COV2.S vaccination and SARS-CoV-2 variants. Whole-study context: Intramuscular Ad26.COV2.S at 5x10^10 or 1x10^11 viral particles. The study's findings and limits: Reported findings describe substantial breadth in spike-specific CD8+ and CD4+ T cell responses following vaccination.

Clones were sequenced by immunoSEQ multiplex PCR, and TCRdb holds only the in-frame ones, with some missing. The sample holds approximately 300,000 clones; more than 70% are singletons and the top ten take under 2%. This sample's treatment: some 20 received Ad26.COV2.S at low or high dose, single or two shots; about 5 received placebo; per-sample allocation not given. On day 63 after the first injection, vaccine and placebo recipients gave samples. Germline V lookup: CDR1 KGHSH, CDR2 LQKENI. V was pared by 0 bases and J by 0 bases, with 6 bases between. This CDR3 spans 15 amino acids. This clone was recorded a few times. Its antigen is as yet unknown. Other DNA sequences of this sample code for an identical CDR3.

Specimen: peripheral blood, collected in a trial of Ad26.COV2.S vaccine versus placebo. The TCR comes from a person aged 18-60 years who received the Ad26.COV2.S COVID-19 vaccine or a placebo. The chain carries TRBV18 and TRBJ1-3; D not certain. CDR3 in DNA: TGTGCCAGCTCACCACCCCTGGACTCTGGAAACACCATATATTTT. The encoded protein is CASSPPLDSGNTIYF.